The next 21 T cell receptor beta chains were all read from a single sample in a study of blood T cell repertoires in COVID-19. The table came from immunoSEQ multiplex PCR; TCRdb's copy has only in-frame clones and leaves some out. The sample carries fewer than 300,000 clones, approximately 85% recorded once. The material sequenced was PBMCs or T cells enriched from blood (not recorded which). These receptors came from a woman between 25 and 40 years old who had recovered from COVID-19.

The chain is built from TRBV7-8 and TRBJ2-1; 11 bases align to TRBD2. The CDR3 loop spans 19 amino acids. The germline gives CDR1 SGHVS, CDR2 FQNEAQ. V was clipped by 1 base and J by 2 bases; unmatched bases: 10. CDR3 bases: TGTGCCAGCAGCTTAGTGCGGGGAGGTAGCGGGAGGGCCTACAATGAGCAGTTCTTC. This sequence encodes CASSLVRGGSGRAYNEQFF.

The V gene is TRBV7-2, the J gene TRBJ2-1; 12 bases align to TRBD2. The CDR3 loop spans 16 amino acids. Trimming cost V 5 bases and J 7 bases; bases outside gene matches: 9. Looked up from germline, CDR1 is SGHTA and CDR2 is FQGNSA. The CDR3 is CASSPPGLAGLNEQFF. In DNA, the CDR3 is TGTGCCAGCAGCCCTCCCGGACTAGCGGGGTTAAATGAGCAGTTCTTC.

V is TRBV28 and J is TRBJ2-7; 9 bases match TRBD2. V lost 7 bases to trimming and J lost 2 bases; unmatched junction nucleotides: 3. This CDR3 region has 13 residues. The germline V gene has CDR1 MDHEN and CDR2 SYDVKM. The chain's CDR3 is CASTAGGPYEQYF. Written as DNA, the CDR3 is TGTGCCAGCACTGCGGGAGGGCCCTACGAGCAGTACTTC.

This sequence joins TRBV2 and TRBJ2-7; 9 bases align to TRBD1. Germline CDR1 is SNHLY and CDR2 is FYNNEI. Losses at the gene ends were 6 bases for V and 1 base for J; bases not matched to a gene: 7. The CDR3 loop spans 15 amino acids. Written as DNA, the CDR3 is TGTGCCAGCAGAGGGGACAGGGTAATATCCTACGAGCAGTACTTC. Translation: CASRGDRVISYEQYF.

The chain combines TRBV7-9 with TRBJ1-5; D is perhaps TRBD1 (6 bases). The V and J ends lost 4 bases and 4 bases respectively, with 17 bases between them. The CDR3 runs 16 residues. CDR1 and CDR2 (germline): SEHNR, FQNEAQ (reference sequence). The CDR3 region is CASSYGGGHYNQPQHF. The CDR3 DNA sequence: TGTGCCAGCAGCTATGGGGGGGGACATTATAATCAGCCCCAGCATTTT.

This chain links TRBV3-1 (or the pseudogene TRBV3-2) with TRBJ1-5; D is unclear. Trimming removed 4 bases at V and 3 bases at J, with 4 bases between. This CDR3 has 12 residues. Germline lookup yields CDR1 LGHDT and CDR2 YNNKEL (reference sequence). The CDR3 sequence is CASSLINQPQHF. The DNA for the CDR3 is TGTGCCAGCAGCCTTATCAATCAGCCCCAGCATTTT.

This sequence joins TRBV25-1 and TRBJ1-6; possibly TRBD1 for D (5 bases). Germline V lookup: CDR1 MGHDK, CDR2 SYGVNS. Trimming cost V 3 bases and J 7 bases, with 13 bases left between them. This CDR3 contains 15 residues. The CDR3 DNA is TGTGCCAGCAGTGACCCGGGACTGATGAATTCACCCCTCCACTTT. Translating gives CASSDPGLMNSPLHF.

The J gene is TRBJ2-2, the V gene TRBV11-1; D ambiguous. Germline values: CDR1 SGHAT, CDR2 FQDESV (reference sequence). CDR3 length: 12 residues. The germline V and J ends were trimmed by 1 base and 8 bases, with 5 bases remaining between them. The CDR3 loop reads CASSLGVGELFF. The CDR3 bases are TGTGCCAGCAGCTTAGGAGTAGGGGAGCTGTTTTTT.

This clone was detected once. V usage is TRBV19 and J usage is TRBJ2-7; maybe TRBD2 (6 bases). The CDR3 extends over 13 amino acids. Germline CDR1 and CDR2: LNHDA and SQIVND (reference sequence). V lost 3 bases, J lost 7 bases, and 13 bases lay in between. The CDR3 nucleotides read TGTGCCAGTAGTATGACTAGAACGGGGGAGCAGTACTTC. It translates to CASSMTRTGEQYF.

The chain carries TRBV21-1 and TRBJ1-5; the table's D call of TRBD1 was not tested on the DNA. TRBV21-1 is a known pseudogene. The CDR3 is 18 amino acids. CDR3 in DNA: TGTGCCAGCAGCAAAGTTAGGGGACCGGGACAGGTCAATCAGCCCCAGCATTTT. This translates into CASSKVRGPGQVNQPQHF.

The CDR3 loop reads CASSSGTFGELFF. For the CDR3, the DNA is TGCGCCAGCAGCTCAGGGACTTTCGGGGAGCTGTTTTTT. The chain combines TRBV5-1 with TRBJ2-2; D is possibly TRBD2 (6 bases). V lost 3 bases, J lost 7 bases, and 10 bases lay in between. This CDR3 is built from 13 residues. Germline V gives CDR1 SGHRS, CDR2 YFSETQ.

The chain has TRBV25-1 and TRBJ1-4, with 7 nucleotides matching TRBD1. The junction had 10 bases not matched to a gene; V was cut back by 1 base and J by 8 bases. Germline assignment: CDR1 MGHDK and CDR2 SYGVNS. The CDR3 is made up of 16 amino acids. As DNA, the CDR3 is TGTGCCAGCAGTGAATTCGGGACAGTACTTTCGGAAAAACTGTTTTTT. It is translated as CASSEFGTVLSEKLFF. The entire variable domain, with the rest obtained from reference TRBV25-1 and TRBJ1-4, is as follows: EADIYQTPRYLVIGTGKKITLECSQTMGHDKMYWYQQDPGMELHLIHYSYGVNSTEKGDLSSESTVSRIRTEHFPLTLESARPSHTSQYLCASSEFGTVLSEKLFFGSGTQLSVL.

The chain couples TRBV12-5 to TRBJ1-3; maybe TRBD1 (5 bases). The V gene's germline CDR1 is LGHNT and CDR2 FRNRAP. V shed 8 bases and J shed 3 bases, with 14 bases lying between them. The length of the CDR3 is 14 residues. CDR3 in amino acids: CASSGGQGGNTIYF. The CDR3 DNA reads as TGTGCTAGTTCTGGAGGGCAGGGTGGAAACACCATATATTTT.

The V call is TRBV5-6, the J call TRBJ1-5; the D is unclear. CDR1 SGHDT and CDR2 YYEEEE come from the germline V gene. The CDR3 runs 14 residues. The V end was cut by 4 bases, the J end by 1 base, with 9 bases between. CDR3 protein: CASSPRLSNQPQHF. The CDR3 nucleotides read TGTGCCAGCAGCCCTCGACTCAGCAATCAGCCCCAGCATTTT.

This clone was counted only a few times. The V and J genes are TRBV2 and TRBJ1-5, with 7 nucleotides matching TRBD1. The trim removed 5 bases at V and 4 bases at J, leaving 8 bases unmatched. The germline V gene has CDR1 SNHLY and CDR2 FYNNEI. The CDR3 totals 15 residues. The CDR3 loop is CASSRTGAFNQPQHF. CDR3 sequence (DNA): TGTGCCAGCAGTCGGACAGGCGCCTTTAATCAGCCCCAGCATTTT.

The chain has TRBV29-1 and TRBJ1-3; 7 nucleotides agree with TRBD1. The CDR3 runs 12 residues. J gave up 7 bases and V 4 bases, and 4 bases lay outside the gene matches. Germline loops: CDR1 SQVTM, CDR2 ANQGSEA. CDR3: CSVGGQRNTIYF. DNA for the CDR3: TGCAGCGTTGGGGGACAGCGGAACACCATATATTTT.

The CDR3 DNA reads TGTGCCAGCAGTTACTCGGGCAGGGGGGATTCACCCCTCCACTTT. This translates into CASSYSGRGDSPLHF. V usage is TRBV6-5 and J usage is TRBJ1-6; 7 bases align to TRBD1. J gave up 8 bases and V 0 bases, and 4 bases lay outside the gene matches. This CDR3 has 15 amino acids. The germline gives CDR1 MNHEY, CDR2 SVGAGI.

This chain connects TRBV27 to TRBJ2-6; 7 nucleotides agree with TRBD2. There are 14 residues in the CDR3. Per the germline V gene, CDR1 is MNHEY and CDR2 is SMNVEV (reference sequence). The V gene end was trimmed by 4 bases and the J gene end by 10 bases; junction bases not matched to a gene: 7. CDR3 sequence reads: CASSYLLAENVLTF. In DNA form, the CDR3 reads TGTGCCAGCAGTTACCTCCTAGCGGAGAACGTCCTGACTTTC.

V and J are TRBV6-1 and TRBJ1-2; TRBD1 might be the D (5 bases). The CDR3 is 13 residues long. The V and J ends lost 5 bases and 5 bases respectively, with 12 bases between them. In germline, CDR1 is MNHNS, CDR2 SASEGT. The CDR3 region is CASSTGGRYGYTF. DNA for the CDR3: TGTGCCAGCAGTACGGGGGGTCGATATGGCTACACCTTC.

The rearrangement joins TRBV29-1 to TRBJ1-1, with D hard to call. V was shortened by 1 base and J by 7 bases, with 7 bases between the two germline ends. In germline, CDR1 is SQVTM, CDR2 ANQGSEA. The CDR3 runs 11 residues. The CDR3 here is CSVEAVFEAFF. For the CDR3, the DNA is TGCAGCGTTGAAGCTGTGTTTGAAGCTTTCTTT.

This clone was recorded a few times. J is TRBJ1-2 and V is TRBV3-1 (or the pseudogene TRBV3-2); 9 positions agree with TRBD1. CDR3 length: 15 amino acids. V dropped 5 bases and J dropped 0; count of bases not matched to a gene: 4. From germline, CDR1 is LGHDT and CDR2 YNNKEL (reference sequence). CDR3 sequence (DNA): TGTGCCAGCAGCAAAACAGGGGGCCCTAACTATGGCTACACCTTC. Its protein product is CASSKTGGPNYGYTF.